This TCR beta chain was sequenced in a study of CD8 T cells in Susac syndrome. Random hexamers primed reverse transcription of about 0.45 to 1 ug RNA. Across 54 Vbeta and 13 Jbeta, TCR beta CDR3 was amplified with immunoSEQ multiplex PCR. TCRdb passed the immunoSEQ multiplex PCR reads through MiXCR, listing each CDR3 protein once. The data hold some 180,000 distinct CDR3 sequences, with approximately 94% observed a single time. Sequencing of TCR beta was undertaken in CD8+ and CD4+ T cells derived from blood. Healthy donors, matched for age and sex, constituted the control group. In contrast to the negatively isolated CD8+ and CD4+ T cells, TEMRA cells were FACS-enriched. Germline V gene lookup returns CDR1 DFQATT and CDR2 SNEGSKA (reference sequence). V gave up 2 bases and J gave up 2 bases, with 12 bases separating them. The CDR3 totals 14 residues.

The receptor comes from a human donor in good health. The chain combines TRBV20-1 with TRBJ1-1, with D perhaps TRBD1 (5 bases). Material: CD4+ T cells from PBMCs. CDR3 amino acids: CSARKEGANTEAFF. The CDR3 DNA follows: TGCAGTGCTAGAAAGGAAGGGGCTAACACTGAAGCTTTCTTT.